The rows below give T cell receptor beta chains drawn from one sample of a study of Graves' ophthalmopathy and Graves' hyperthyroidism. Each CDR3 protein gets one entry after TCRdb re-called the multiplex PCR reads with MiXCR. The data show some 1.1 million distinct CDR3 sequences, with 35% to 40% seen just once and 8.5% to 14% held by the top ten. Input material: peripheral blood or thyroid tissue (not recorded which). The receptors derive from an adult man with Graves' hyperthyroidism. CDR3s include the opening cysteine and the closing phenylalanine or tryptophan. Fields, in order: CDR3 DNA, CDR3 protein, D gene, clone size, V gene, J gene. D genes are given only for firm matches. Clone size is given for some rows only: seen once, a few or many times, or a class if the clone is expanded.

TGTGCCAGCAGCTTAGGCCCACCAAGCTCCTATAATTCACCCCTCCACTTT	CASSLGPPSSYNSPLHF	NA	few	TRBV7-2	TRBJ1-6
TGTGCCAGCAGCTTTGGGGGGGGCGTAGATACGCAGTATTTT	CASSFGGGVDTQYF	NA	NA	TRBV5-6	TRBJ2-3
TGTGCCAGCAGTTTTGTGAGTCGCAATCAGCCCCAGCATTTT	CASSFVSRNQPQHF	NA	NA	TRBV28	TRBJ1-5
TGTGCCAGCATCGCGTTGGGGACTAGCGGAACCGGGGAGCTGTTTTTT	CASIALGTSGTGELFF	TRBD2	few	TRBV28	TRBJ2-2
TGTGCCAGCAGCTCCCGGGACCTCCCCTACGAGCAGTACTTC	CASSSRDLPYEQYF	NA	NA	TRBV13	TRBJ2-7
TGTGCCACCCAGGGATCAGGGTCCTCCTATGGCTACACCTTC	CATQGSGSSYGYTF	NA	many	TRBV6-5	TRBJ1-2
TGTGCCAGCAGCTTTGGGAACTCCTACAATGAGCAGTTCTTC	CASSFGNSYNEQFF	NA	NA	TRBV7-9	TRBJ2-1
TGTGCCATCAGTCTAAACTTGGGACAGGGAAGATATGGCTACACCTTC	CAISLNLGQGRYGYTF	TRBD1	NA	TRBV10-3	TRBJ1-2
TGTGCCAGCAGCCAAGTGGCAGGGGCGAACACTGAAGCTTTCTTT	CASSQVAGANTEAFF	NA	many	TRBV14	TRBJ1-1
TGTGCCAGCATTTACAGGGGAGGGTCCTTTGAGACCCAGTACTTC	CASIYRGGSFETQYF	NA	NA	TRBV10-3	TRBJ2-5
TGCAGTGCCCCACAGGTCAGGGGAGGCAATCAGCCCCAGCATTTT	CSAPQVRGGNQPQHF	NA	many	TRBV20-1	TRBJ1-5
TGCAGTGCTAGAGCAGACAGGGGCCTTTGGGCTTTCTTT	CSARADRGLWAFF	TRBD1	many	TRBV20-1	TRBJ1-1
TGCAGTGCAGTGGGGGCAGACGAGCAGTACTTC	CSAVGADEQYF	NA	NA	TRBV20-1	TRBJ2-7
TGTGCCAGCAGTCCCCGCCCAGCGGGGGGGGCCTACGAGCAGTACTTC	CASSPRPAGGAYEQYF	TRBD2	NA	TRBV12-3/TRBV12-4	TRBJ2-7
TGTGCCAGCAGCCTATACCTAGGGATCAGCATCTACGAGCAGTACTTC	CASSLYLGISIYEQYF	NA	NA	TRBV7-6	TRBJ2-7
TGTGCCAGCAGCTTCGGGACAGGGCGTACAGGAACTAATGAAAAACTGTTTTTT	CASSFGTGRTGTNEKLFF	TRBD1	NA	TRBV7-2	TRBJ1-4
TGTGCCCGCACAGGGTGGTCTGGGGCCAACGTCCTGACTTTC	CARTGWSGANVLTF	NA	NA	TRBV25-1	TRBJ2-6
TGCGCCAGCAGCCAACAAGGGGCCAACGTCCTGACTTTC	CASSQQGANVLTF	NA	many	TRBV11-2	TRBJ2-6
TGTGCCAGCAGTGCAACAGGGACCTATAATTCACCCCTCCACTTT	CASSATGTYNSPLHF	NA	NA	TRBV2	TRBJ1-6
TGTGCCAGCAGCTTAAGCGCGGACCCGTATTCCCCGGAACAGGGGAACACTGAAGCTTTCTTT	CASSLSADPYSPEQGNTEAFF	NA	NA	TRBV7-2	TRBJ1-1
TGTGCCAGCAGTTCACTCGGGACAGCAAATGAAAAACTGTTTTTT	CASSSLGTANEKLFF	TRBD1	NA	TRBV7-9	TRBJ1-4
TGTGCCAGCAGGGCGGACGGAAACTATGGCTACACCTTC	CASRADGNYGYTF	NA	many	TRBV6-2/TRBV6-3	TRBJ1-2
TGTGCCAGCAGCGTGGGCTTTAACTATGGCTACACCTTC	CASSVGFNYGYTF	NA	NA	TRBV9	TRBJ1-2
TGTGCCAGCAGCTTAGAGGGGACAGACCCCTACGGGCAGTACTTC	CASSLEGTDPYGQYF	TRBD1	NA	TRBV7-6	TRBJ2-7
TGTGCCAGCAGTGCCAAACAGGGCTCTGGGGCCAACGTCCTGACTTTC	CASSAKQGSGANVLTF	NA	NA	TRBV6-6	TRBJ2-6
TGTGCCACCAGCCGAGGGGGGACAGGGAGACGGCAAGAGACCCAGTACTTC	CATSRGGTGRRQETQYF	TRBD1	many	TRBV15	TRBJ2-5
TGTGCCAGCAGGCCGGGACTAGCGGGAGGTAAAAAGCAGTACTTC	CASRPGLAGGKKQYF	TRBD2	NA	TRBV10-2	TRBJ2-7
TGCGCCAGCAGCTTCAAGGGGGACTATAATTCACCCCTCCACTTT	CASSFKGDYNSPLHF	NA	many	TRBV5-1	TRBJ1-6
TGTGCCAGCGGAACCTCTAGCGGAGAGATTCAAGAGACCCGGTACTTC	CASGTSSGEIQETRYF	TRBD2	NA	TRBV6-2/TRBV6-3	TRBJ2-5
TGCGCCAGCAGTGAGCGTGCGGAGGGCGAAAAACTGTTTTTT	CASSERAEGEKLFF	NA	NA	TRBV10-2	TRBJ1-4
TGCAGTGCTAGAGATGCGTTCGGGCCATCAAACACCGGGGAGCTGTTTTTT	CSARDAFGPSNTGELFF	NA	few	TRBV20-1	TRBJ2-2